Listed here is a single TCR beta chain. Germline-derived CDR1 and CDR2 are SGDLS and YYNGEE. The CDR3 sequence is 18 residues long. Between the trimmed V and J ends, which lost 1 base and 2 bases, there was a span of 19 bases. The sample comes from a study of cytomegalovirus exposure and HLA in healthy donors. 13 Jbeta primers and 60 Vbeta primers were used for the PCR. Produced via immunoSEQ multiplex PCR; TCRdb's table is partial and in-frame only. The sample holds 60,000 or so clones, 80% to 90% seen once. Material for sequencing was PBMCs. The TCR comes from a man between 25 and 39 years old in good health and CMV-seropositive. The V gene is TRBV9, the J gene TRBJ2-1, with D tentatively TRBD2 (5 bases). The CDR3 nucleotides read TGTGCCAGCAGCGTACCTCCTAGCTACCGACCCGCCTACAATGAGCAGTTCTTC. It is translated as CASSVPPSYRPAYNEQFF. Filled out from reference TRBV9 and TRBJ2-1, the complete variable domain reads DSGVTQTPKHLITATGQRVTLRCSPRSGDLSVYWYQQSLDQGLQFLIQYYNGEERAKGNILERFSAQQFPDLHSELNLSSLELGDSALYFCASSVPPSYRPAYNEQFFGPGTRLTVL.